This TCR beta chain was sequenced in a study of cytotoxic CD8 clonotypes in ibrutinib-treated CLL (dated by TCRdb to the early 2020s). At the level of the whole study: The cohort had 11 relapsed/refractory and approximately 14 treatment-naive patients; 17 to 18 were IGHV unmutated. Longitudinal samples were available for about 30% of the roughly 90 trial participants. Cryopreserved peripheral blood mononuclear cells were obtained before treatment, at response, and at either sustained remission or disease progression. Partial responses were observed in 24 patients and complete responses in 2; after a median follow-up of 68 months, remission was maintained in around 14 patients and progression was observed in approximately 12. Every sample from remission and from progressive disease was obtained while the patients were still on ibrutinib. Samples at response were collected after a median of around twelve months of treatment, with a range of roughly 6 to 40 months. On average, each sample yielded around 230,000 productive templates and about 100,000 productive rearrangements.

Study-wide conclusions, independent of this receptor: Lymph node repertoires were not examined, and the timing of sampling was not matched between patients in sustained remission and those whose disease progressed. Public clonotypes were rare and either shrank or stayed stable during treatment, and the rise in clonality at ibrutinib response reflected expansion of private clonotypes. Baseline clonality was found to be higher than that of age-matched healthy donors and was strongly correlated with circulating CD8+ T-cell counts. Clonality rose at ibrutinib response, remained stable during sustained remission, and dropped back toward baseline at progression.

Deletion took 2 bases off V and 5 bases off J, with a span of 16 bases between the germline ends. The CDR3 runs 16 residues from the cysteine to the phenylalanine. Only the CDR3 DNA stays, 48 bases, in frame from base 1. CDR1 KGHSH and CDR2 LQKENI were looked up in the germline V gene. Comment on this clone: Its antigen is currently not known. There are no base qualities to consult, and no much larger clone falls within one base.

For TCR beta library preparation, around 2 micrograms of genomic DNA were isolated from cryopreserved PBMCs. Longitudinal blood samples from CLL patients on ibrutinib monotherapy were analyzed using high-throughput TCR beta sequencing. The patients took part in an open-label, single-center phase 2 trial of ibrutinib monotherapy. A MiSeq instrument was used for deep resolution sequencing, which targeted depths ranging from 1 in 1 million up to 1 in 200,000 T cells, with coverage averaging 10x for each clonotype. The immunoSEQ hsTCRB Kit was used to generate TCR beta libraries. In the original analysis: The data were analyzed with ImmunoSEQ Analyzer and ImmunoSEQ Data Assistant, and V, D and J gene assignments followed IMGT definitions. Clonality was computed as one minus normalized Shannon entropy of productive rearrangement frequencies, ranging from 0 to 1. Only overrepresented clonotypes making up at least 0.05% of each patient's repertoire were included in the public clonotype analysis. Some 13 age-matched healthy donor repertoires from immuneACCESS served as clonality controls. In TCRdb, the immuneACCESS table is reduced to in-frame sequences with V and J assigned. These tables do not hold every clone; where another copy was compared, an unresolved V gene accounts for under half, and the others remain unexplained. From that table come the V and J calls and clone size; the DNA was used to work out D and trimming. In this sample the table shows 300,000 or so clones, roughly 70% of which occur a single time. The ten top clones hold under 8% of the sample.

The chain links TRBV18 with TRBJ2-1; the D gene is possibly TRBD1, with 6 bases matching. The sequence came from a human donor with chronic lymphocytic leukemia. Sequences were derived from PBMCs, sampled after 36 months of ibrutinib treatment. The CDR3 reads as follows: CASSPRYGTSHNEQFF. Read as DNA, the sequence is TGTGCCAGCTCACCAAGATACGGGACATCCCACAATGAGCAGTTCTTC.